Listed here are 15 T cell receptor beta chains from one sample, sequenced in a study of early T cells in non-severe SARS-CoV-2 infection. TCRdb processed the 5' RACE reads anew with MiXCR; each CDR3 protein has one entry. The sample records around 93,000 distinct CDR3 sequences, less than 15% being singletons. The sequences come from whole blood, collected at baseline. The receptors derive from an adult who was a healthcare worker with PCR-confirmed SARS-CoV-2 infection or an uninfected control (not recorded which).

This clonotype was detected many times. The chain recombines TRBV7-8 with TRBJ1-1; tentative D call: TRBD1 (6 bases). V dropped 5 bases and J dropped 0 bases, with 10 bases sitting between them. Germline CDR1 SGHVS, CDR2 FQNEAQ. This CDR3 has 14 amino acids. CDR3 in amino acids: CASSATGLNTEAFF. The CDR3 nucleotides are TGTGCCAGCAGCGCCACAGGGTTGAACACTGAAGCTTTCTTT.

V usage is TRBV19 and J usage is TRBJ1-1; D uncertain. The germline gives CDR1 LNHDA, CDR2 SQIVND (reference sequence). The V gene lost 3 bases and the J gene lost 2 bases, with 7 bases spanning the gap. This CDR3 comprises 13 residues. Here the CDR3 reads CASSISVNTEAFF. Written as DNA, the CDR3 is TGTGCCAGTAGTATCTCGGTTAACACTGAAGCTTTCTTT.

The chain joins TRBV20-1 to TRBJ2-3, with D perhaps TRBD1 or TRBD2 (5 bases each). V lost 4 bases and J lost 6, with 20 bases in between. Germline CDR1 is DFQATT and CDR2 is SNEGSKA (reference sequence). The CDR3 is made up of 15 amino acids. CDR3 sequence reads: CSATGTSRGSDTQYF. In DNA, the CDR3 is TGCAGTGCTACCGGGACGTCAAGAGGATCCGATACGCAGTATTTT.

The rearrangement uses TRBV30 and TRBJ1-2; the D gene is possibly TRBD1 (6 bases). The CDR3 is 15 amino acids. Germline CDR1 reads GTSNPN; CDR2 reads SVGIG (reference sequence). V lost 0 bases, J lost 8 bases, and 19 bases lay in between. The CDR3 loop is CAWSVPGRGWEGYTF. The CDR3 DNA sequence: TGTGCCTGGAGTGTACCCGGCAGGGGATGGGAAGGCTACACCTTC.

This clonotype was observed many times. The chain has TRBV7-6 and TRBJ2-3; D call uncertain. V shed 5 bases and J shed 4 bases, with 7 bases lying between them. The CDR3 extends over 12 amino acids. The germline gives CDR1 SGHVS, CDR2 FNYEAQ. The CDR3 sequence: CASSRNSDTQYF. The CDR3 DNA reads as TGTGCCAGCAGCAGAAACTCAGATACGCAGTATTTT.

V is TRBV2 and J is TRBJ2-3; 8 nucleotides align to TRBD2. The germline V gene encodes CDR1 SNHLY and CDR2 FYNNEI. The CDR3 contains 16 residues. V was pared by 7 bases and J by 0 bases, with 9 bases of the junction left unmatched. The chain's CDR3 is CASILQRGTSTDTQYF. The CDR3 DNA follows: TGTGCCAGCATCCTACAGCGGGGGACTAGCACAGATACGCAGTATTTT.

CDR3 sequence: CSAAGTQGYEQYF. The CDR3 DNA sequence: TGCAGTGCTGCCGGGACACAGGGGTACGAGCAGTACTTC. This chain connects TRBV20-1 to TRBJ2-7; TRBD1 aligns across 7 bases. The V segment lost 5 bases and the J segment 4 bases; nucleotides outside the gene matches: 8. The CDR3 contains 13 residues. CDR1 is DFQATT and CDR2 is SNEGSKA in the germline V gene (reference sequence).

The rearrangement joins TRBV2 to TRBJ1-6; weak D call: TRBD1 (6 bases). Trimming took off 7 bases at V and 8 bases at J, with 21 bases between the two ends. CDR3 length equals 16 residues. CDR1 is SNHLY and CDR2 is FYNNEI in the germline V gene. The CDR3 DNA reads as TGTGCCAGCACCGAGGGGGGGCAGGGCGGACATTCACCCCTCCACTTT. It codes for CASTEGGQGGHSPLHF.

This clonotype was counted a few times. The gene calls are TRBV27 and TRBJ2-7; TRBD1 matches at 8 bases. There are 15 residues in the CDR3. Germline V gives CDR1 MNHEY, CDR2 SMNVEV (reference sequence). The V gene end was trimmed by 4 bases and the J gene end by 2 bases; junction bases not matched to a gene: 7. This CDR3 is CASSSPTRGPYEQYF. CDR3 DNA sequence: TGTGCCAGCAGTTCCCCCACCAGGGGGCCCTACGAGCAGTACTTC.

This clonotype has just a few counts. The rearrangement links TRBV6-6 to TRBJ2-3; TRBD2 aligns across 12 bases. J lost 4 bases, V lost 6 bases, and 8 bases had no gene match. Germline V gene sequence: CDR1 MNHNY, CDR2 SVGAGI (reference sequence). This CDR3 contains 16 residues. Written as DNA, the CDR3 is TGTGCCAGCAGGGCTAGCGGGGGGGCCTGGGCAGATACGCAGTATTTT. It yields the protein CASRASGGAWADTQYF.

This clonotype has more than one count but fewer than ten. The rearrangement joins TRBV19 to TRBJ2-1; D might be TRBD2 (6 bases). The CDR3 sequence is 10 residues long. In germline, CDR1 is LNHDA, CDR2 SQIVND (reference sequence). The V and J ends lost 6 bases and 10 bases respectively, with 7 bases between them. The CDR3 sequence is CASSRGEQFF. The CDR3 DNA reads TGTGCCAGTAGCCGGGGGGAGCAGTTCTTC.

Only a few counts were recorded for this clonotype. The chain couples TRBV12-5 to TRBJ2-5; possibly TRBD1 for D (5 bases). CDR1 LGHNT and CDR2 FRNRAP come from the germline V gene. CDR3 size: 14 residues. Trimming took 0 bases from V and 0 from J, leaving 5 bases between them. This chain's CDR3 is CASGLVGDQETQYF. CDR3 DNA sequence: TGTGCTAGTGGTTTGGTAGGGGACCAAGAGACCCAGTACTTC. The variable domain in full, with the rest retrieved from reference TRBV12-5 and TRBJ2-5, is DARVTQTPRHKVTEMGQEVTMRCQPILGHNTVFWYRQTMMQGLELLAYFRNRAPLDDSGMPKDRFSAEMPDATLATLKIQPSEPRDSAVYFCASGLVGDQETQYFGPGTRLLVL.

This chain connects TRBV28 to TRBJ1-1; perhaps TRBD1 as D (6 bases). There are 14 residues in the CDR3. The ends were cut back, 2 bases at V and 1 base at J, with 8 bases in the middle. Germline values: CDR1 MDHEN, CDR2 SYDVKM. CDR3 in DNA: TGTGCCAGCAGTTTACCACAGGGGAACACTGAAGCTTTCTTT. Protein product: CASSLPQGNTEAFF.

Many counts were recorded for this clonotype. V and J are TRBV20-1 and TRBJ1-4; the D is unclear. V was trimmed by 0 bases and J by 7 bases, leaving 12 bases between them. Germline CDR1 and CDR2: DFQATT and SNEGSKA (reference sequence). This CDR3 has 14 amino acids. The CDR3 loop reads CSARDSLVTEKLFF. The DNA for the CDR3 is TGCAGTGCTAGAGATAGTTTAGTTACTGAAAAACTGTTTTTT.

The CDR3 loop reads CSVLRTVLKSEQFF. Here the CDR3 DNA reads TGCAGTGTTCTCCGGACAGTACTGAAATCTGAGCAGTTCTTC. The rearrangement joins TRBV20-1 to TRBJ2-1; tentative D call: TRBD1 (6 bases). The CDR3 totals 14 residues. CDR1 is DFQATT and CDR2 is SNEGSKA in the germline V gene (reference sequence). V was cut by 7 bases and J by 9 bases, with 22 bases left in between.